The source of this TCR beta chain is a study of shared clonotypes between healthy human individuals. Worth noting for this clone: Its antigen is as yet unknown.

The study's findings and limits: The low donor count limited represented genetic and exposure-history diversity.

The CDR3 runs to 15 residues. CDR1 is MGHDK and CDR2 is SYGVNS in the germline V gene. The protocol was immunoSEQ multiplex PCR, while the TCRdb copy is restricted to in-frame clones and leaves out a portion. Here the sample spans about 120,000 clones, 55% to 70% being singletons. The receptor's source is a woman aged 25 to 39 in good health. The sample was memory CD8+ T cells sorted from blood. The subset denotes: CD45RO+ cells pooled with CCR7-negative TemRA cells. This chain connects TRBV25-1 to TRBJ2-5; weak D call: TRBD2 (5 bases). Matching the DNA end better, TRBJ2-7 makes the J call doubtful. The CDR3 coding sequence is TGTGCCAGCAGTGAAGACGGGGTTCTCTCCTACGAGCAGTACTTC. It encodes CASSEDGVLSYEQYF.